This T cell receptor beta chain was documented in a study of blood T cell repertoires in COVID-19. Study as a whole: T cells, B-cell-depleted T cells, or PBMCs provided the cDNA or gDNA that served as material.

This CDR3 spans 13 amino acids. From germline, CDR1 is MNHEY and CDR2 SMNVEV (reference sequence). V was clipped by 5 bases and J by 8 bases; unmatched bases: 4. Some clones are missing from TCRdb's copy, which holds only in-frame ones; the method was immunoSEQ multiplex PCR. The table records about 220,000 clones, more than 75% of them present only once. This TCR was recovered from a man aged 50 to 60 who had recovered from COVID-19. The V and J genes are TRBV27 and TRBJ2-1; the match to TRBD1 covers 9 bases. The sample was peripheral blood. The CDR3 bases are TGTGCCAGCAGTGCCTGGACAGGGGATGAGCAGTTCTTC. It codes for CASSAWTGDEQFF.